This TCR beta chain comes out of a study of T cell responses to AZD1222 COVID-19 vaccine. Study at large: Second-dose groups at about 4 or about 12 weeks were pooled. Findings of the study overall: Females made up more of the donors, who were largely white British, and clonal diversity may have come out too low. Among vaccine-associated CD4 TCRs, coverage spanned spike, with dominance at 160-218 and 743-854. At baseline, seropositivity was found in only 6 or 7 AZD1222 recipients.

Libraries were prepared by immunoSEQ multiplex PCR; TCRdb keeps only in-frame clonotypes and omits some of them. The sample yields 95,000 to 100,000 clones, approximately 92% seen once. Of note for this clone: The antigen is not known.

V shed 8 bases and J 0 bases; nucleotides not matched to a gene: 4. Germline CDR1 reads KGHSH; CDR2 reads LQKENI. This CDR3 is 14 amino acids long. Sequenced here: peripheral blood, sampled on day 0 of AZD1222 vaccination. This TCR came from an adult in good health. This chain uses TRBV18 with TRBJ1-3; 7 nucleotides agree with TRBD1. CDR3 in amino acids: CASRTGYSGNTIYF. Written as DNA, the CDR3 is TGTGCCAGCAGGACAGGATACTCTGGAAACACCATATATTTT.